This T cell receptor (beta chain) was obtained from a study of T-cell reconstitution after alpha-beta-depleted transplantation in children listed by TCRdb under 2016. Notes on the research overall: Using TCR repertoire profiling, the study followed T-cell immune reconstitution in a quantitative way in children after TCRalphabeta/CD19-depleted allogeneic hematopoietic cell transplantation.

Worth noting for this clonotype: The antigen this receptor binds is unknown. Base qualities were left out, and no much larger clone turns up one base away.

Receptor amplification or capture employed PCR. The listed sequencing device is Illumina HiSeq 2500. Molecular barcoding was employed in the preparation of TCR libraries, with unique molecular identifiers being used to normalize TCRbeta repertoire quantification. TCRdb took the public reads, trimmed them with fastp at Q25, ran MiXCR for clone calling and kept in-frame beta chains. Rows are unified per CDR3 protein, each entry keeping the most common DNA and genes. The sample data list hundreds of thousands of distinct CDR3 sequences, and 12% of these were observed just once. The ten most abundant clones make up about 2.4% of the sample. According to the germline V gene, CDR1 reads KGHSH and CDR2 reads LQKENI. V sheds 0 bases and J sheds 6 bases, leaving 6 bases between their ends. The CDR3 covers 13 residues, taking in both the cysteine and the phenylalanine. The DNA shown is the 39-base CDR3, in frame from base 1.

Sequences were derived from PBMCs from the stem cell graft donor, sampled from the stem cell graft. The chain couples TRBV18 to TRBJ1-3; the D gene is unclear. The TCR was taken from a human donor who donated a stem cell graft to a child with acute lymphoblastic leukemia. The DNA sequence is TGTGCCAGCTCACCACCGTTTGAAAACACCATATATTTT. Its protein reads: CASSPPFENTIYF. The reference TRBV18 and TRBJ1-3 proteins fill in what lies around the CDR3, so the full variable domain reads NAGVMQNPRHLVRRRGQEARLRCSPMKGHSHVYWYRQLPEEGLKFMVYLQKENIIDESGMPKERFSAEFPKEGPSILRIQQVVRGDSAAYFCASSPPFENTIYFGEGSWLTVV.